Listed below are T cell receptor beta chains from one sample, sequenced in a study of identical twins. TCRdb reprocessed the 5' RACE reads via MiXCR and lists one record per CDR3 protein. This sample has some 250,000 distinct CDR3 sequences, with under 8.5% found just once. This same sample was also part of a study on T cells expressing NK-cell markers.

The sequencing input was CD8+ T cells sorted from blood. The receptors were gathered from a woman in her late teens or twenties in good health. CDR3s include the opening cysteine and the closing phenylalanine or tryptophan. The D gene is left open where the match is weak. Only part of the rows carry a size: once, few, many, or a class if the clone is expanded.

V: TRBV9
size: many
J: TRBJ1-3
D: -
CDR3: CASGGAPGSGNTIYF
DNA: TGTGCCAGCGGAGGGGCCCCGGGCTCTGGAAACACCATATATTTT

V: TRBV18
size: few
J: TRBJ1-3
D: -
CDR3: CASSPPSGVLGNTIYF
DNA: TGTGCCAGCTCACCACCCTCCGGGGTCCTTGGAAACACCATATATTTT

V: TRBV12-3/TRBV12-4
size: many
J: TRBJ1-4
D: TRBD1
CDR3: CASSSDRGGEKLFF
DNA: TGTGCCAGCAGTTCCGACAGGGGAGGAGAAAAACTGTTTTTT

V: TRBV27
size: many
J: TRBJ1-1
D: -
CDR3: CASSWGGGTEAFF
DNA: TGTGCCAGCAGCTGGGGGGGCGGGACTGAAGCTTTCTTT

V: TRBV5-5
size: few
J: TRBJ2-1
D: TRBD2
CDR3: CASSWTSGKNEQFF
DNA: TGTGCCAGCAGTTGGACTAGCGGGAAGAATGAGCAGTTCTTC

V: TRBV4-1
size: few
J: TRBJ2-5
D: -
CDR3: CASSQDRARQETQYF
DNA: TGCGCCAGCAGCCAAGATAGGGCTCGCCAAGAGACCCAGTACTTC

V: TRBV12-5
size: -
J: TRBJ2-3
D: -
CDR3: CASGPAAHSTDTQYF
DNA: TGTGCTAGTGGTCCCGCCGCTCATAGCACAGATACGCAGTATTTT

V: TRBV20-1
size: few
J: TRBJ1-2
D: TRBD1
CDR3: CSAEGYRDSYGYTF
DNA: TGCAGTGCGGAGGGATACCGGGACAGCTATGGCTACACCTTC

V: TRBV7-9
size: few
J: TRBJ1-1
D: TRBD1
CDR3: CASSAYWTGSEAEAFF
DNA: TGTGCCAGCAGCGCTTACTGGACAGGGTCCGAGGCTGAAGCTTTCTTT

V: TRBV12-3/TRBV12-4
size: many
J: TRBJ1-1
D: -
CDR3: CASSFGANREAFF
DNA: TGTGCCAGCAGCTTTGGGGCGAACCGGGAAGCTTTCTTT

V: TRBV7-2
size: many
J: TRBJ1-2
D: -
CDR3: CASSPFRENGYTF
DNA: TGTGCCAGCAGCCCCTTCCGGGAGAATGGCTACACCTTC

V: TRBV11-2
size: few
J: TRBJ2-5
D: -
CDR3: CASSLFLTEYQETQYF
DNA: TGTGCCAGCAGCTTATTTCTGACCGAATACCAAGAGACCCAGTACTTC

V: TRBV6-5
size: many
J: TRBJ2-1
D: -
CDR3: CASSIRTAYNEQFF
DNA: TGTGCCAGCAGTATACGGACAGCTTACAATGAGCAGTTCTTC

V: TRBV12-3/TRBV12-4
size: many
J: TRBJ2-2
D: -
CDR3: CASNGPTGELFF
DNA: TGTGCCAGCAACGGACCAACCGGGGAGCTGTTTTTT

V: TRBV30
size: -
J: TRBJ2-1
D: -
CDR3: CAWIPKNEQFF
DNA: TGTGCCTGGATCCCTAAAAATGAGCAGTTCTTC

V: TRBV4-2
size: medium-sized
J: TRBJ2-7
D: -
CDR3: CASSQEGLYEQYF
DNA: TGTGCCAGCAGCCAAGAGGGACTCTACGAGCAGTACTTC

V: TRBV9
size: few
J: TRBJ2-5
D: -
CDR3: CASSDGSQETQYF
DNA: TGTGCCAGCAGCGACGGAAGCCAAGAGACCCAGTACTTC

V: TRBV5-1
size: -
J: TRBJ1-1
D: -
CDR3: CASSFGGGSTEAFF
DNA: TGCGCCAGCAGCTTCGGGGGAGGGAGCACTGAAGCTTTCTTT

V: TRBV12-3/TRBV12-4
size: -
J: TRBJ1-1
D: -
CDR3: CASSPVREERTEAFF
DNA: TGTGCCAGCAGTCCCGTAAGAGAGGAACGGACTGAAGCTTTCTTT

V: TRBV30
size: many
J: TRBJ2-7
D: -
CDR3: CAWSLSHNEQYF
DNA: TGTGCCTGGAGTCTCTCCCACAACGAGCAGTACTTC

V: TRBV5-1
size: many
J: TRBJ2-5
D: TRBD1
CDR3: CASSRGREETQYF
DNA: TGCGCCAGCTCGAGGGGGCGAGAAGAGACCCAGTACTTC

V: TRBV6-1
size: -
J: TRBJ2-1
D: -
CDR3: CASSRKNQANEQFF
DNA: TGTGCCAGCAGCCGAAAAAACCAGGCCAATGAGCAGTTCTTC

V: TRBV14
size: few
J: TRBJ2-2
D: -
CDR3: CATSWGDSSSTGELFF
DNA: TGTGCCACATCATGGGGGGACTCGTCGTCCACCGGGGAGCTGTTTTTT

V: TRBV6-2/TRBV6-3
size: many
J: TRBJ2-7
D: -
CDR3: CASGGARIFYEQYF
DNA: TGTGCCAGCGGTGGTGCCAGGATTTTCTACGAGCAGTACTTC

V: TRBV12-3/TRBV12-4
size: many
J: TRBJ1-3
D: TRBD1
CDR3: CASSLRDSSGNTIYF
DNA: TGTGCCAGCAGTTTAAGGGACAGCTCTGGAAACACCATATATTTT

V: TRBV19
size: few
J: TRBJ2-7
D: -
CDR3: CASSWDDEDEQYF
DNA: TGTGCCAGTAGTTGGGACGATGAGGACGAGCAGTACTTC

V: TRBV5-1
size: many
J: TRBJ2-7
D: TRBD2
CDR3: CASSSSGSYEQYF
DNA: TGCGCCAGCAGCTCTAGCGGGTCCTACGAGCAGTACTTC

V: TRBV10-1
size: -
J: TRBJ2-7
D: -
CDR3: CASGDDDEQYF
DNA: TGCGCCAGCGGGGACGACGACGAGCAGTACTTC

V: TRBV7-9
size: few
J: TRBJ2-1
D: TRBD2
CDR3: CASSHSGGAFGNEQFF
DNA: TGTGCCAGCAGTCATAGCGGGGGGGCATTCGGCAATGAGCAGTTCTTC

V: TRBV3-1
size: many
J: TRBJ2-7
D: -
CDR3: CASSQGATETYEQYF
DNA: TGTGCCAGCAGCCAGGGTGCCACGGAGACCTACGAGCAGTACTTC

V: TRBV9
size: -
J: TRBJ2-1
D: -
CDR3: CASSVTSSSYNEQFF
DNA: TGTGCCAGCAGCGTAACGTCGAGCTCCTACAATGAGCAGTTCTTC

V: TRBV29-1
size: many
J: TRBJ2-2
D: -
CDR3: CSVEPDITGELFF
DNA: TGCAGCGTTGAACCTGACATCACCGGGGAGCTGTTTTTT

V: TRBV27
size: many
J: TRBJ2-1
D: -
CDR3: CASSLHREVLVEQFF
DNA: TGTGCCAGCAGTCTCCACAGGGAGGTCCTGGTTGAGCAGTTCTTC

V: TRBV2
size: few
J: TRBJ1-5
D: -
CDR3: CASSEVDYSNQPQHF
DNA: TGTGCCAGCAGTGAAGTGGATTATAGCAATCAGCCCCAGCATTTT

V: TRBV29-1
size: few
J: TRBJ2-2
D: TRBD2
CDR3: CSTLQGSGRTGTGELFF
DNA: TGCAGCACACTCCAAGGTAGCGGGAGGACGGGCACCGGGGAGCTGTTTTTT

V: TRBV3-1
size: many
J: TRBJ2-1
D: -
CDR3: CASSQEGYSSYNEQFF
DNA: TGTGCCAGCAGCCAAGAGGGCTATAGCTCCTACAATGAGCAGTTCTTC

V: TRBV12-3/TRBV12-4
size: many
J: TRBJ2-7
D: TRBD2
CDR3: CASSSNLAGGGSYEQYF
DNA: TGTGCCAGCAGTTCAAATTTAGCGGGAGGGGGGTCCTACGAGCAGTACTTC

V: TRBV7-9
size: many
J: TRBJ2-7
D: -
CDR3: CASGPEDKIYEQYF
DNA: TGTGCCAGCGGCCCGGAGGACAAAATCTACGAGCAGTACTTC

V: TRBV12-5
size: -
J: TRBJ2-1
D: TRBD1
CDR3: CASDPGTGKAHEQFF
DNA: TGTGCTAGTGATCCCGGGACAGGGAAAGCTCATGAGCAGTTCTTC

V: TRBV9
size: -
J: TRBJ2-1
D: -
CDR3: CASSPRGSSPGGDNEQFF
DNA: TGTGCCAGCAGCCCCCGGGGGAGTAGCCCCGGCGGTGACAATGAGCAGTTCTTC

V: TRBV20-1
size: medium-sized
J: TRBJ2-5
D: TRBD2
CDR3: CSARVGLAGDTETQYF
DNA: TGCAGTGCTAGAGTGGGACTAGCGGGGGATACAGAGACCCAGTACTTC

V: TRBV27
size: -
J: TRBJ2-3
D: TRBD2
CDR3: CASSSRTSGRDTQYF
DNA: TGTGCCAGCAGTTCTAGGACTAGCGGGAGAGATACGCAGTATTTT